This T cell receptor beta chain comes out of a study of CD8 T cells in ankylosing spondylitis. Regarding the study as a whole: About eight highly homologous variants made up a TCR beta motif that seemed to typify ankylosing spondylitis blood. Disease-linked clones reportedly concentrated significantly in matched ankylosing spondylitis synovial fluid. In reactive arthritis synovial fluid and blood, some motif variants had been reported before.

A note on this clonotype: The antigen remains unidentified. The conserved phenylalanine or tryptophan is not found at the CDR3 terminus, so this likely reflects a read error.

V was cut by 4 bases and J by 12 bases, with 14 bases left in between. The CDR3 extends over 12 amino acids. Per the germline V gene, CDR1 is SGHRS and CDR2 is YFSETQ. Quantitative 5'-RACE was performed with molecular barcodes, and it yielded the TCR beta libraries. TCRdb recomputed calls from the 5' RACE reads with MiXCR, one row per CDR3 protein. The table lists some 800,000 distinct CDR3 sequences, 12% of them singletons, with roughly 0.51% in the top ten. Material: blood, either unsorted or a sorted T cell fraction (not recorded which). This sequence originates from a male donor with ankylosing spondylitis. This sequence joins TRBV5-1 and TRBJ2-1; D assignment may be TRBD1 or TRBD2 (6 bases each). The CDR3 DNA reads TGCGCCAGCAGCGAAGAAGGGGGGATGCAGTTCTGC. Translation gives CASSEEGGMQFC.